This T cell receptor beta chain derives from a study of T-cell reconstitution after alpha-beta-depleted transplantation in children. About this clonotype itself: At one end, the junction sequence differs from germline, possibly due to a read error.

Unique molecular identifiers were built into the TCRbeta library. TCRdb used MiXCR to reprocess the PCR reads, holding one entry per CDR3 protein. This sample has more than 150,000 distinct CDR3 sequences; more than 14% occur once, and the top ten carry approximately 13%. This clonotype originated in a human donor who donated a stem cell graft to a child with acute lymphoblastic leukemia. Sequenced material: PBMCs from the stem cell graft donor, taken from the stem cell graft.

The CDR3 is CASGLGRGVSETQYF. CDR3 nucleotide sequence: TGTGCCAGCGGTTTGGGCAGGGGAGTGAGTGAGACCCAGTACTTC. The chain couples TRBV12-3 or TRBV12-4 to TRBJ2-5, with TRBD1 as a possible D gene (6 bases). This CDR3 spans 15 amino acids.